The 22 T cell receptor beta chains reported below all come from one sample, sequenced in a study of TIL therapy for anti-PD-1-resistant metastatic lung cancer. The time point: pre-treatment sample, taken before nivolumab and TIL therapy. The libraries were made with immunoSEQ v3. Data came from immunoSEQ multiplex PCR; TCRdb stores just in-frame clones and leaves some out. The sample consists of fewer than 60,000 clones, around 86% of them appearing once. The sequenced sample was blood, obtained at baseline. These receptors originate from a person aged 25-80 years with non-small cell lung cancer.

The DNA of the CDR3 is TGTGCCAGTAGTATCTCGGGGGGGCTTCAGCCCCAGCATTTT. Its translation: CASSISGGLQPQHF. V gene TRBV19 combines with J gene TRBJ1-5, with D possibly TRBD1 on 6 matching bases. Trimming took off 3 bases at V and 6 bases at J, with 12 bases between the two ends. CDR1 and CDR2 (germline): LNHDA, SQIVND (reference sequence). The CDR3 extends over 14 amino acids.

This chain connects TRBV20-1 to TRBJ2-1; D gene uncertain. V lost 4 bases and J lost 6, with 4 bases in between. The CDR3 loop spans 10 amino acids. Germline V gene lookup returns CDR1 DFQATT and CDR2 SNEGSKA (reference sequence). CDR3 in amino acids: CSAKGNEQFF. CDR3 in DNA: TGCAGTGCTAAGGGCAATGAGCAGTTCTTC.

The chain links TRBV6-2 or TRBV6-3 to TRBJ2-1; unclear D gene. The CDR3 has 14 residues. Trimming took off 0 bases at V and 9 bases at J, with 12 bases between the two ends. Germline CDR1 reads MNHEY; CDR2 reads SVGEGT. CDR3 sequence: CASSYSMAVPEQFF. The CDR3 region has the DNA TGTGCCAGCAGTTACTCGATGGCGGTACCTGAGCAGTTCTTC.

The chain joins TRBV29-1 to TRBJ2-2; a weak D match, TRBD2 (7 bases). CDR1 is SQVTM, CDR2 ANQGSEA, per germline. V was trimmed by 5 bases and J by 2 bases, leaving 15 bases between them. CDR3 length equals 15 residues. The CDR3 DNA reads as TGCAGCGTTAGGGGGAGGGGCTCTAACACCGGGGAGCTGTTTTTT. It is translated as CSVRGRGSNTGELFF.

The chain uses TRBV11-2 and TRBJ1-3; tentatively, D is TRBD1 (6 bases). The CDR3 is 14 amino acids. In germline, CDR1 is SGHAT, CDR2 FQNNGV. Deletions cut 5 bases from V and 2 bases from J, with 10 bases between. The CDR3, as DNA: TGTGCCAGCAGCCCTTGGACAGCTGGAAACACCATATATTTT. Protein: CASSPWTAGNTIYF. Looking up the rest from reference TRBV11-2 and TRBJ1-3 gives the full variable domain: EAGVAQSPRYKIIEKRQSVAFWCNPISGHATLYWYQQILGQGPKLLIQFQNNGVVDDSQLPKDRFSAERLKGVDSTLKIQPAKLEDSAVYLCASSPWTAGNTIYFGEGSWLTVV.

The chain is built from TRBV15 and TRBJ1-1; D call uncertain. The V and J ends lost 0 bases and 3 bases respectively, with 8 bases between them. From germline, CDR1 is LNHNV and CDR2 YYDKDF (reference sequence). The CDR3 consists of 14 residues. The CDR3 protein is CATSRDLGDTEAFF. CDR3 nucleotides: TGTGCCACCAGCAGAGATCTGGGAGACACTGAAGCTTTCTTT.

The V and J genes are TRBV7-2 and TRBJ1-6; 7 bases match TRBD1. Per germline, CDR1 SGHTA and CDR2 FQGNSA. With V trimmed by 5 bases and J by 9 bases, 10 bases remained unmatched. The CDR3 runs 15 residues. CDR3 DNA: TGTGCCAGCAGCCCAGGACAGGTCCTTACTTCACCCCTCCACTTT. Its protein product is CASSPGQVLTSPLHF.

V gene TRBV27 combines with J gene TRBJ2-2, with 7 positions matching TRBD1. Germline-derived CDR1 and CDR2 are MNHEY and SMNVEV (reference sequence). This CDR3 comprises 15 residues. Trimming took 5 bases from V and 5 from J; bases not matched to a gene: 8. In DNA, the CDR3 is TGTGCCAGCAGTATGCTCACGACAGGGACCGGGGAGCTGTTTTTT. The encoded protein is CASSMLTTGTGELFF.

The chain is built from TRBV28 and TRBJ2-3; tentative D call: TRBD2 (6 bases). The CDR3 spans 14 residues. Germline V gene sequence: CDR1 MDHEN, CDR2 SYDVKM. V was pared by 6 bases and J by 8 bases, with 18 bases between. CDR3 sequence reads: CASSLPRGFGTQYF. DNA of the CDR3: TGTGCCAGCAGCCTCCCTCGGGGGTTTGGTACGCAGTATTTT.

The chain couples TRBV4-3 to TRBJ2-7, with D uncertain. Trimming took 0 bases from V and 5 from J, leaving 14 bases between them. Germline V gene lookup returns CDR1 LGHNA and CDR2 YSLEER. The length of the CDR3 is 15 residues. The CDR3 sequence: CASSQDADATNEQYF. The CDR3, as DNA: TGCGCCAGCAGCCAAGATGCGGATGCGACCAACGAGCAGTACTTC.

This chain connects TRBV29-1 to TRBJ2-7, with TRBD1 matching 9 bases. The CDR3 loop spans 13 amino acids. Per germline, CDR1 SQVTM and CDR2 ANQGSEA. The V and J ends lost 2 bases and 4 bases, in that order; junction bases with no gene match: 3. The CDR3 spells CSVEKQGAYEQYF. Here the CDR3 DNA reads TGCAGCGTTGAAAAACAGGGGGCTTACGAGCAGTACTTC.

The chain combines TRBV9 with TRBJ2-2, with TRBD2 as a possible D gene (6 bases). V dropped 2 bases and J dropped 6 bases, with 11 bases sitting between them. Germline values: CDR1 SGDLS, CDR2 YYNGEE. CDR3 length: 14 residues. CDR3 amino acids: CASSVRRGAGELFF. The CDR3 DNA follows: TGTGCCAGCAGCGTCCGGAGGGGAGCCGGGGAGCTGTTTTTT.

J is TRBJ2-7 and V is TRBV27, with D perhaps matching TRBD2 (5 bases). The CDR3 length is 19 residues. Germline-derived CDR1 and CDR2 are MNHEY and SMNVEV (reference sequence). V was pared by 5 bases and J by 3 bases, with 29 bases between. The DNA for the CDR3 is TGTGCCAGCAGTCCTCGGACTCCCGACCACTGGCTCTCCTACTACGAGCAGTACTTC. Its translation is CASSPRTPDHWLSYYEQYF.

The chain recombines TRBV27 with TRBJ2-7; D is possibly TRBD1 or TRBD2 (5 bases each). Germline V CDR1 and CDR2: MNHEY, SMNVEV (reference sequence). V was trimmed by 4 bases and J by 4 bases, leaving 11 bases between them. The CDR3 loop spans 13 amino acids. CDR3 protein: CASSWGPGYEQYF. The CDR3 DNA reads TGTGCCAGCAGTTGGGGCCCGGGATACGAGCAGTACTTC.

J is TRBJ2-2 and V is TRBV2; D is perhaps TRBD1 (5 bases). Deletions cut 6 bases from V and 2 bases from J, with 10 bases between. Per germline, CDR1 SNHLY and CDR2 FYNNEI. The CDR3 consists of 14 residues. CDR3 region: CASRVDSNTGELFF. CDR3 nucleotide sequence: TGTGCCAGCAGAGTTGACAGTAACACCGGGGAGCTGTTTTTT. Looking up the rest from reference TRBV2 and TRBJ2-2 gives the full variable domain: EPEVTQTPSHQVTQMGQEVILRCVPISNHLYFYWYRQILGQKVEFLVSFYNNEISEKSEIFDDQFSVERPDGSNFTLKIRSTKLEDSAMYFCASRVDSNTGELFFGEGSRLTVL.

The chain is built from TRBV28 and TRBJ2-7, with 10 bases aligning to TRBD1. V lost 5 bases, J lost 5 bases, and 9 bases stayed unmatched. This CDR3 region has 15 residues. From germline, CDR1 is MDHEN and CDR2 SYDVKM. CDR3 sequence reads: CASSPSTGGKHEQYF. The CDR3 region has the DNA TGTGCCAGCAGTCCCTCGACAGGGGGCAAGCACGAGCAGTACTTC.

By sample share, this clone is medium-sized (0.01 to 0.1%). V and J are TRBV2 and TRBJ2-3; D is perhaps TRBD2 (7 bases). V was cut by 6 bases and J by 3 bases, with 16 bases left in between. The CDR3 covers 15 residues. Per the germline V gene, CDR1 is SNHLY and CDR2 is FYNNEI. The CDR3 loop is CASREWGGWTDTQYF. CDR3 in DNA: TGTGCCAGCAGAGAATGGGGGGGCTGGACAGATACGCAGTATTTT.

The chain is built from TRBV3-1 (or the pseudogene TRBV3-2) and TRBJ1-5; the D is unclear. Per the germline V gene, CDR1 is LGHDT and CDR2 is YNNKEL (reference sequence). The CDR3 totals 14 residues. The V end lost 3 bases, the J end lost 0 bases, and 6 bases lay between the germline ends. The CDR3 DNA is TGTGCCAGCAGCCAGGGCCTTAGCAATCAGCCCCAGCATTTT. Residues: CASSQGLSNQPQHF.

The chain couples TRBV6-6 to TRBJ1-1; D gene unclear. The CDR3 totals 13 residues. CDR1 MNHNY and CDR2 SVGAGI come from the germline V gene (reference sequence). Deletions cut 2 bases from V and 7 bases from J, with 11 bases between. CDR3 in DNA: TGTGCCAGCAGTTACAATGGCGGGAATGAAGCTTTCTTT. Protein sequence: CASSYNGGNEAFF.

The rearrangement joins TRBV2 to TRBJ1-2; D call uncertain. The ends were cut back, 2 bases at V and 4 bases at J, with 11 bases in the middle. This CDR3 has 14 amino acids. Germline CDR1 reads SNHLY; CDR2 reads FYNNEI. In DNA form, the CDR3 reads TGTGCCAGCAGTGAAAAGGCAGCTCTCTATGGCTACACCTTC. Amino acids: CASSEKAALYGYTF.

The chain has TRBV6-5 and TRBJ1-6; D is possibly TRBD1 (6 bases). V lost 6 bases and J 7 bases, leaving 13 bases between the germline ends. The CDR3 length is 14 residues. Germline V gives CDR1 MNHEY, CDR2 SVGAGI. The CDR3: CASRRGGLNSPLHF. The CDR3 DNA follows: TGTGCCAGCAGACGCGGGGGCCTGAATTCACCCCTCCACTTT.

V gene TRBV2 combines with J gene TRBJ1-5; no reliable D call. V lost 4 bases to trimming and J lost 3 bases, with 10 bases between them. This CDR3 spans 14 amino acids. CDR1 is SNHLY and CDR2 is FYNNEI in the germline V gene. CDR3 sequence (DNA): TGTGCCAGCAGTGCCGGGTTAATCAATCAGCCCCAGCATTTT. The encoded protein is CASSAGLINQPQHF.